Reported below is one T cell receptor (beta chain). No antigen is known for it. CDR3 length: 14 residues. The data originate from a study of beta chain features in type 1 diabetes. Study findings and constraints: Still unanswered here is whether HLA type influences TCRB rearrangement.

The study reverse transcribed the entire isolated RNA, so it sequenced expressed TCRB transcripts. Only in-frame clones appear in the TCRdb table, and some are missing; sequencing was by immunoSEQ multiplex PCR. Of hundreds of thousands of clones listed, about 15% are singletons. The sequenced sample consisted of naive CD4+ T cells from blood. This TCR was sampled from a man aged 30-40 years in good health. J is TRBJ1-4 and V is TRBV21-1; no DNA check was done on the table's D call, TRBD1. TRBV21-1 is tagged as a pseudogene. CDR3 in DNA: TGTGCCAGCAGCAAGGGACAGGGGTATGAAAAACTGTTTTTT. Translated, it gives CASSKGQGYEKLFF.